This TCR beta chain was retrieved from a study of cytomegalovirus exposure and HLA in healthy donors. The study, taken as a whole, reports: TCR beta sequences numbering under 20,000 were associated with HLA alleles at 0.05 false discovery rate in a later analysis. A later analysis by the authors found several of the most significant clusters apparently linked to common viral pathogens.

This CDR3 region has 13 residues. V shed 4 bases and J shed 6 bases, with 10 bases lying between them. The germline V gene encodes CDR1 MNHNS and CDR2 SASEGT. The PCR made use of 60 Vbeta and 13 Jbeta primers. In the original analysis: In a later analysis, around 11 million of some 80 million unique beta chains occurred in at least two donors. Measured with immunoSEQ multiplex PCR; TCRdb has only the in-frame clones, and not every one. For V, J and clone size, that table is used; D and trimming come from the DNA. The listing contains fewer than 150,000 clones. Notes on this clone: As yet, its antigen is unknown.

The receptor comes from a man aged 40-55 years in good health and CMV-seronegative. Sample: PBMCs. The gene calls are TRBV6-1 and TRBJ1-5; TRBD1 is a possible D gene (6 bases). The CDR3 reads CASSGQVGQPQHF. CDR3 DNA: TGTGCCAGCAGTGGACAGGTCGGTCAGCCCCAGCATTTT.